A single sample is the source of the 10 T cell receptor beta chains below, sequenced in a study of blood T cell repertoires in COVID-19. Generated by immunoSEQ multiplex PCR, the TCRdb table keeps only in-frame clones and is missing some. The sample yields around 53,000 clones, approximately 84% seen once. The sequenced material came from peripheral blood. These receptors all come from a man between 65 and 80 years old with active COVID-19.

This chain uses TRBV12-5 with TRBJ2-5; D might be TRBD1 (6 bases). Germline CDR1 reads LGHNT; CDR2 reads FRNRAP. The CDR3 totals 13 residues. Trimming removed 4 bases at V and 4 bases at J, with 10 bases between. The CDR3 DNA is TGTGCTAGTGGTTCAGGGGCTGGAGAGACCCAGTACTTC. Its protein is CASGSGAGETQYF.

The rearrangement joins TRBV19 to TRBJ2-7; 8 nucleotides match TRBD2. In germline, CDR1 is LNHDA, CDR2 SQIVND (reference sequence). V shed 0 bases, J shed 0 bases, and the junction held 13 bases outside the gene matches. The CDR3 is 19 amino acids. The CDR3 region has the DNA TGTGCCAGTAGTATAGATCGGGGGGCTAGCGGGCAGACCTCCTACGAGCAGTACTTC. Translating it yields CASSIDRGASGQTSYEQYF.

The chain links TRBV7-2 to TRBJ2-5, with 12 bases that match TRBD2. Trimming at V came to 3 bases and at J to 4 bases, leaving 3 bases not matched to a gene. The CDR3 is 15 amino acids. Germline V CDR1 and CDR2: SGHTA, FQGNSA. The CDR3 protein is CASSFGLAGRETQYF. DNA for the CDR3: TGTGCCAGCAGCTTCGGACTAGCGGGAAGAGAGACCCAGTACTTC.

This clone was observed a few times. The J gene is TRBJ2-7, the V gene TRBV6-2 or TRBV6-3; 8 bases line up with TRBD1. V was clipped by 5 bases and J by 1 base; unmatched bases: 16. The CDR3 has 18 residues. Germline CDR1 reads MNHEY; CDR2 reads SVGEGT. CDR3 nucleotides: TGTGCCAGCAGTCTGAGGGTTACCACAGGGGGAATGTCCTACGAGCAGTACTTC. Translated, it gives CASSLRVTTGGMSYEQYF.

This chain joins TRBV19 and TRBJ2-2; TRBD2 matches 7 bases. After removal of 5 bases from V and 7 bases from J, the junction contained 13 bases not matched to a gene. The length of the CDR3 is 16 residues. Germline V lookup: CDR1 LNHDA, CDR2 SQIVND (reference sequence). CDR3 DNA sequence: TGTGCCAGTAGTTTGGCGCGGGGGAGCACTAGCGGGGAGCTGTTTTTT. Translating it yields CASSLARGSTSGELFF.

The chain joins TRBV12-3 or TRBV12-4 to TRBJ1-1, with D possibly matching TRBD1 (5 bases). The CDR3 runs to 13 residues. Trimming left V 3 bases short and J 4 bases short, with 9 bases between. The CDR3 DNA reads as TGTGCCAGCAGTTTCACGGGGGGCACTGAAGCTTTCTTT. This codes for CASSFTGGTEAFF.

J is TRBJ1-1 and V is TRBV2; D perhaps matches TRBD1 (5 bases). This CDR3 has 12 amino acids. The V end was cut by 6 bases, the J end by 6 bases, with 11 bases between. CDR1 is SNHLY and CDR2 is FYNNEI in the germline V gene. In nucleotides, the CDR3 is TGTGCCAGCAGACCGCAGGGCCCTGAAGCTTTCTTT. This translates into CASRPQGPEAFF.

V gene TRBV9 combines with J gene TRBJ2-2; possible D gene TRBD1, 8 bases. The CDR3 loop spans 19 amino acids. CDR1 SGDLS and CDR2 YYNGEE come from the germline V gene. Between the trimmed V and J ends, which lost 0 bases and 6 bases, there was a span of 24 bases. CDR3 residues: CASSVGFGRQGAISGELFF. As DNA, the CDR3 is TGTGCCAGCAGCGTAGGTTTCGGGAGGCAGGGGGCTATCTCCGGGGAGCTGTTTTTT.

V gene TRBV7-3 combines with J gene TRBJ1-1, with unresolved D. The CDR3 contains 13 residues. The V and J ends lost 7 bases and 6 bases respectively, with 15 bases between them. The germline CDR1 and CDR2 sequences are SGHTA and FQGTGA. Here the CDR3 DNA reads TGTGCCAGCAACGATTATCCCGGGGCTGAAGCTTTCTTT. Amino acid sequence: CASNDYPGAEAFF.

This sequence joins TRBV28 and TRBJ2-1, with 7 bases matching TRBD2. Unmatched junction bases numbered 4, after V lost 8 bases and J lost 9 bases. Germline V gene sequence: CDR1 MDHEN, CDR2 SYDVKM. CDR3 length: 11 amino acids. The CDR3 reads CASGLAVEQFF. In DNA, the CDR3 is TGTGCCAGCGGCCTAGCGGTTGAGCAGTTCTTC.